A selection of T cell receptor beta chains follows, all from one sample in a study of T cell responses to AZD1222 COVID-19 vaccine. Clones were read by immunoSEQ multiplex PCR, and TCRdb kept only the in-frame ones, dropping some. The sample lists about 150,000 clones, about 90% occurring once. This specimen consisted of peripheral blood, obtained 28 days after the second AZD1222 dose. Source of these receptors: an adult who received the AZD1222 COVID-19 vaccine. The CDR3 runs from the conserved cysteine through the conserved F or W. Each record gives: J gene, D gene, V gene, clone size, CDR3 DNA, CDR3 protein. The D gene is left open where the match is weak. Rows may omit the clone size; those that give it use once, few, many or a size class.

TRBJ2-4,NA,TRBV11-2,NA,TGTGCCAGCAGCCCCTTGACAGGTCCAAAAAACATTCAGTACTTC,CASSPLTGPKNIQYF
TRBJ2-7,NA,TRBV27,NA,TGTGCCAGCAGTTTACGGGGATTTGTCGGCGAGCAGTACTTC,CASSLRGFVGEQYF
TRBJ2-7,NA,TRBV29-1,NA,TGCAGCGTTGAAGGGCAGACCTACGAGCAGTACTTC,CSVEGQTYEQYF
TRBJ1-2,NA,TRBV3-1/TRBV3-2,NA,TGTGCCAGCAGCCAAGGGTATCGGACAGAGTATGGCTACACCTTC,CASSQGYRTEYGYTF
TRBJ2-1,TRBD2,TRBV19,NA,TGTGCCAGTAGTATAGAGGGGCCGGGACTAGCGGGGGACAATGAGCAGTTCTTC,CASSIEGPGLAGDNEQFF
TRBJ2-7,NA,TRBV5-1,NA,TGCGCCAGCAGCTTGGTTGGCAGGGGACCCTCCTACGAGCAGTACTTC,CASSLVGRGPSYEQYF
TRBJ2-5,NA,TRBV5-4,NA,TGTGCCAGCCGACAGTACTCCCGAGAGACCCAGTACTTC,CASRQYSRETQYF
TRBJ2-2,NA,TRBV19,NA,TGTGCCAGTAGTATAGAGGGGCGCGGCACCGGGGAGCTGTTTTTT,CASSIEGRGTGELFF
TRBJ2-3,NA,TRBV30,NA,TGTGCCTGGGGACGGGCAGATACGCAGTATTTT,CAWGRADTQYF
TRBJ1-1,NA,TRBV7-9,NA,TGTGCCAGCAGCCGAATCAGACTAGCGGGCGCTGAAGCTTTCTTT,CASSRIRLAGAEAFF
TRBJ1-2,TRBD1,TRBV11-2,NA,TGTGCCAGCAGCTTAGACAGGGGGCCTGGTGGCTACACCTTC,CASSLDRGPGGYTF
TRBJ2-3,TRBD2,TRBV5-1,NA,TGCGCCAGCAGTGAGACCGGGACTAGCGGGAGTTCAGATACGCAGTATTTT,CASSETGTSGSSDTQYF
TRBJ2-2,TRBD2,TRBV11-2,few,TGTGCCAGCAGCTCCCAGACTAGCGGCCTAACGAACACCGGGGAGCTGTTTTTT,CASSSQTSGLTNTGELFF
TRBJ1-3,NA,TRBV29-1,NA,TGCAGCGTTGATGCAGGGCAGGGTGGTGGAAACACCATATATTTT,CSVDAGQGGGNTIYF
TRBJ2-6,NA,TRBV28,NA,TGTGCCAGCATCCAAAACGGGGTTTCTGGGGCCAACGTCCTGACTTTC,CASIQNGVSGANVLTF
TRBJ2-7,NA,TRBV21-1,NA,TGTGCCAGCAGCAAAGAGGTGACGGGCCAGGGGGCCTCCTACGAGCAGTACTTC,CASSKEVTGQGASYEQYF
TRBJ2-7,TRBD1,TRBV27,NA,TGTGCCAGCAGTCTCGGGACAGGGGGATTCTACGAGCAGTACTTC,CASSLGTGGFYEQYF
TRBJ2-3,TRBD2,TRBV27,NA,TGTGCCAGCAGTTGGACTAGCGGGAGGAGCACAGATACGCAGTATTTT,CASSWTSGRSTDTQYF
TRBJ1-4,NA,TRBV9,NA,TGTGCCAGCAGCGTTGGCTACCTTGGGGAAAAACTGTTTTTT,CASSVGYLGEKLFF
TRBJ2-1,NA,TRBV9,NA,TGTGCCAGCAGCGTAGCTACTCGGGGGTCGTCTGAGCAGTTCTTC,CASSVATRGSSEQFF
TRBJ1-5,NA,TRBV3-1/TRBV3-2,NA,TGTGCCAGCAGCCAAGGGGACGGGCAGCCCCAGCATTTT,CASSQGDGQPQHF
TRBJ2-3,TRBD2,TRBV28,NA,TGTGCCAGCAGTTTATCTAGCGGGTTCACAGATACGCAGTATTTT,CASSLSSGFTDTQYF
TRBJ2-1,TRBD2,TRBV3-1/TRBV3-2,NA,TGTGCCAGCAGTCCCACTAGCGGTTCCTACAATGAGCAGTTCTTC,CASSPTSGSYNEQFF
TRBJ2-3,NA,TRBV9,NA,TGTGCCAGCGCCAGGGGTGGTACAGATACGCAGTATTTT,CASARGGTDTQYF
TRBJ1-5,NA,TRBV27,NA,TGTGCCAGCAGTTTAGAAGGGCTTGGCAATCAGCCCCAGCATTTT,CASSLEGLGNQPQHF
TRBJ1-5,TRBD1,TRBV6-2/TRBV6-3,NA,TGTGCCAGCAGTTACTTAGTTCAGGGGGCGGTTAATCAGCCCCAGCATTTT,CASSYLVQGAVNQPQHF
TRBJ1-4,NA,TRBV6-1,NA,TGTGCCAGCAGTGAAGAGATTGGGCAGGCTAATGAAAAACTGTTTTTT,CASSEEIGQANEKLFF
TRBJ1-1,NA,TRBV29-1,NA,TGCAGCGCCTTACCAGGGACCATGAACACTGAAGCTTTCTTT,CSALPGTMNTEAFF
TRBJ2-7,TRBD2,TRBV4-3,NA,TGCGCCAGCAGCCAAGATCCCCTAGCGGGAGGATACGAGCAGTACTTC,CASSQDPLAGGYEQYF
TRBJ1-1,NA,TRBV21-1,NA,TGTGCCAGCAGCAAAGCTACAGGGAACCGAAACACTGAAGCTTTCTTT,CASSKATGNRNTEAFF
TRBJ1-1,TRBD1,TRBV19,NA,TGTGCCAGTAGTAACAGGGGGAAAACTGAAGCTTTCTTT,CASSNRGKTEAFF
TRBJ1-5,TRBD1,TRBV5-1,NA,TGCGCCAGCAGCCCGGGACAGAATCAGCCCCAGCATTTT,CASSPGQNQPQHF
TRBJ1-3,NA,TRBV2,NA,TGTGCCAGTTGTTTGAGCCGCTCTGGAAACACCATATATTTT,CASCLSRSGNTIYF
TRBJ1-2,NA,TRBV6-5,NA,TGTGCCAGCAGTTACTCGACGGCTGGTGGCTACACCTTC,CASSYSTAGGYTF
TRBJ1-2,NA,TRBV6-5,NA,TGTGCCAGCGTTAAAAGAGCGGGGGGATGGTACGGCTACACCTTC,CASVKRAGGWYGYTF
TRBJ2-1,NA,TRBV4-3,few,TGCGCCAGCAGCCAAGTAGCAGGTAACAATGAGCAGTTCTTC,CASSQVAGNNEQFF
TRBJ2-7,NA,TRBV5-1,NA,TGCGCCAGCAGCCTCAGGGGATACGAGCAGTACTTC,CASSLRGYEQYF
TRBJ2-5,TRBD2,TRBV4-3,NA,TGCGCCAGCAGCCAGCTCGTCACTAGCGGACTGGGGGGAGAGACCCAGTACTTC,CASSQLVTSGLGGETQYF
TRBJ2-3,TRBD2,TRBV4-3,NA,TGCGCCAGCAGCCAAAGAGGACTAGCGGGAGGAGCAGATACGCAGTATTTT,CASSQRGLAGGADTQYF
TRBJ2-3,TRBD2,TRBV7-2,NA,TGTGCCAGCAGCCAGCGGGGGGACTACACAGATACGCAGTATTTT,CASSQRGDYTDTQYF
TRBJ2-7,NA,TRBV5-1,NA,TGCGCCAGCAGCTTCGTGGGAGCCGCCCCGGGTTACGAGCAGTACTTC,CASSFVGAAPGYEQYF
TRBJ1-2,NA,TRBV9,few,TGTGCCAGCGCAGACAGTCATTCTAACTATGGCTACACCTTC,CASADSHSNYGYTF
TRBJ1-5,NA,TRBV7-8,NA,TGTGCCAGCAGCAGGGAGACTCACCGCGGTCAGCCCCAGCATTTT,CASSRETHRGQPQHF
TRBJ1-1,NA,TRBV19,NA,TGTGCCAGTAGTGGGAGGTCTCGGACTGAAGCTTTCTTT,CASSGRSRTEAFF
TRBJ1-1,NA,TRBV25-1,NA,TGTGCCAGCAGTACCCAGGTAGGGGAGCCGGGGACTGAAGCTTTCTTT,CASSTQVGEPGTEAFF
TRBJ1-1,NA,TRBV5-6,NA,TGTGCCAGCAGCTTAGCGGGTTCCACTGAAGCTTTCTTT,CASSLAGSTEAFF
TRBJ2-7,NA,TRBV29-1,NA,TGCAGCGTTAACCAGTGGGGCTCCTACGAGCAGTACTTC,CSVNQWGSYEQYF
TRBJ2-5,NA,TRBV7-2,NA,TGTGCCAGCAGCTTAGTGGTTCAACGGGAGACCCAGTACTTC,CASSLVVQRETQYF